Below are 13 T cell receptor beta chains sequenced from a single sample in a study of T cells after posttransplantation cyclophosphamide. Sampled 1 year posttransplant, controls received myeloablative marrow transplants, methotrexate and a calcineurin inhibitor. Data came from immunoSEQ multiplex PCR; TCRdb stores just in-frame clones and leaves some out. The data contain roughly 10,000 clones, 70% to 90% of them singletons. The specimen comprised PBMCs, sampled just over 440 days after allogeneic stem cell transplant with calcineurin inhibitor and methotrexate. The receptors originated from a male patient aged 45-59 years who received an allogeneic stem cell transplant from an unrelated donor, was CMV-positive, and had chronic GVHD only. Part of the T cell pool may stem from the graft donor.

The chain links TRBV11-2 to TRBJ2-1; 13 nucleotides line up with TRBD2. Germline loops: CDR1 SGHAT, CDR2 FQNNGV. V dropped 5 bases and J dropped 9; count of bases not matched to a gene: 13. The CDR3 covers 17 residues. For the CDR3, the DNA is TGTGCCAGCAGCGACACTAGCGGGAGGGAGGCTTACGGTGAGCAGTTCTTC. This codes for CASSDTSGREAYGEQFF. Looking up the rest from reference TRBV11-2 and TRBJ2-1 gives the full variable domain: EAGVAQSPRYKIIEKRQSVAFWCNPISGHATLYWYQQILGQGPKLLIQFQNNGVVDDSQLPKDRFSAERLKGVDSTLKIQPAKLEDSAVYLCASSDTSGREAYGEQFFGPGTRLTVL.

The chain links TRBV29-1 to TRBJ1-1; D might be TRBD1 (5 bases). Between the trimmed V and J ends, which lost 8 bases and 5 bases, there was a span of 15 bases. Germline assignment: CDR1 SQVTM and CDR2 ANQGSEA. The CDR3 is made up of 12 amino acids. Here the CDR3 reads CSSVSGGTEAFF. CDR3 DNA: TGCAGCTCGGTATCCGGGGGGACTGAAGCTTTCTTT.

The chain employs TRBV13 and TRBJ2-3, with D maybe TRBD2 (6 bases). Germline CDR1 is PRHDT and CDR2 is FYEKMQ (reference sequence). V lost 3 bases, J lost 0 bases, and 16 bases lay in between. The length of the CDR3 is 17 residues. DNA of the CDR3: TGTGCCAGCAGCTTGGTCTATTCGGGGGACAGCACAGATACGCAGTATTTT. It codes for CASSLVYSGDSTDTQYF.

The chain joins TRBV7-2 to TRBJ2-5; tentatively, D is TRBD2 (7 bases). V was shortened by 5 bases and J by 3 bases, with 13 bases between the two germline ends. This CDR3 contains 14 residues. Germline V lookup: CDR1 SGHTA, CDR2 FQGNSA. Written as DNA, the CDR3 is TGTGCCAGCAGCCGAGGGGGGGCCGAAGAGACCCAGTACTTC. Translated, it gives CASSRGGAEETQYF.

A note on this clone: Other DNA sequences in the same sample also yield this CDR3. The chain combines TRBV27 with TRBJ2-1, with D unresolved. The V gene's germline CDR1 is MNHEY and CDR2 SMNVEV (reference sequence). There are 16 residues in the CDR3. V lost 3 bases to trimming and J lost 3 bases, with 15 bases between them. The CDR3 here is CASSLSRSFFYNEQFF. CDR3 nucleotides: TGTGCCAGCAGTTTGAGCAGGTCCTTTTTCTACAATGAGCAGTTCTTC.

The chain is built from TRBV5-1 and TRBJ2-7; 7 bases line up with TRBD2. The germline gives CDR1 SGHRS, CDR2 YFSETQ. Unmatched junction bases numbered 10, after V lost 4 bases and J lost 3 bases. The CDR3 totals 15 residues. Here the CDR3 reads CASSLASGVGYEQYF. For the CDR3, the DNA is TGCGCCAGCAGCCTCGCAAGCGGGGTGGGCTACGAGCAGTACTTC. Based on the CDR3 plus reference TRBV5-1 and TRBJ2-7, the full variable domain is KAGVTQTPRYLIKTRGQQVTLSCSPISGHRSVSWYQQTPGQGLQFLFEYFSETQRNKGNFPGRFSGRQFSNSRSEMNVSTLELGDSALYLCASSLASGVGYEQYFGPGTRLTVT.

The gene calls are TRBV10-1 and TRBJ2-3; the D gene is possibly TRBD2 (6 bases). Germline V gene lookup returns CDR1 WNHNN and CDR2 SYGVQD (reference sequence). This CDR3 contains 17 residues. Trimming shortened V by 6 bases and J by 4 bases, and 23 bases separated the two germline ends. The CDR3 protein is CASRNSHGLRVADTQYF. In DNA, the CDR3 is TGCGCCAGCAGGAATTCCCATGGACTACGAGTAGCAGATACGCAGTATTTT.

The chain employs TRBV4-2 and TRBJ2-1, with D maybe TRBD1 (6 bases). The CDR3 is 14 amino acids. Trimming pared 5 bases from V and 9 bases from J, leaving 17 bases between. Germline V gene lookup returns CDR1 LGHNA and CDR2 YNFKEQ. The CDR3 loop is CASSNGNRDREQFF. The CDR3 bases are TGTGCCAGCAGCAACGGGAACAGGGATCGTGAGCAGTTCTTC.

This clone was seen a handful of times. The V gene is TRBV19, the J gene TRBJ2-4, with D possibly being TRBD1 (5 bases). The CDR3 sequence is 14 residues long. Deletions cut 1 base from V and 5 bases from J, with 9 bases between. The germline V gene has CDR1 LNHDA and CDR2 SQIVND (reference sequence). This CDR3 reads CASSIGAGQNIQYF. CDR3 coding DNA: TGTGCCAGTAGTATAGGGGCAGGGCAAAACATTCAGTACTTC.

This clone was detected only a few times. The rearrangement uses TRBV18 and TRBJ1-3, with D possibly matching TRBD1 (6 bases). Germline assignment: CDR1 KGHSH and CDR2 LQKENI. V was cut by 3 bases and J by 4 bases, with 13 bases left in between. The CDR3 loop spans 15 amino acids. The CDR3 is CASSPRGAYGNTIYF. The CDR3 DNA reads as TGTGCCAGCTCACCCCGGGGGGCATACGGAAACACCATATATTTT.

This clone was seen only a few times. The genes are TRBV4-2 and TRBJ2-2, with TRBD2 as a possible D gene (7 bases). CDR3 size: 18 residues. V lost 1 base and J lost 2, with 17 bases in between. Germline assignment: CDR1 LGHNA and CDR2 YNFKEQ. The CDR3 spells CASSQGPAGAQNTGELFF. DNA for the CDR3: TGTGCCAGCAGCCAAGGCCCGGCGGGGGCGCAAAACACCGGGGAGCTGTTTTTT.

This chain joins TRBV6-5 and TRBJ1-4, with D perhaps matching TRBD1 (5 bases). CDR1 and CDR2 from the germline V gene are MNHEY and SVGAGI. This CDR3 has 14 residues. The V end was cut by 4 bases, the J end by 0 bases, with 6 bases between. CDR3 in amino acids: CASSLGATNEKLFF. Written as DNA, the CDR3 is TGTGCCAGCAGTTTAGGGGCAACTAATGAAAAACTGTTTTTT.

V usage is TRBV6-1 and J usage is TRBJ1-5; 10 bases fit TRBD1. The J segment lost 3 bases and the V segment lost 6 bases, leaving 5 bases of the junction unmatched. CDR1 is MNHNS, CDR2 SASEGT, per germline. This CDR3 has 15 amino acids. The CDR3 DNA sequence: TGTGCCAGCAGCTGGGGACAGGGGAACAATCAGCCCCAGCATTTT. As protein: CASSWGQGNNQPQHF.